The 2 T cell receptor beta chains given below trace back to one sample, sequenced in a study of CD8 T cells in ankylosing spondylitis. Each CDR3 protein gets one entry after TCRdb re-called the 5' RACE reads with MiXCR. The sample lists about 110,000 distinct CDR3 sequences, around 24% occurring once. The sequencing input was synovial fluid, either unsorted or a sorted T cell fraction (not recorded which). The receptors originated from a male donor with ankylosing spondylitis.

The chain is built from TRBV12-3 or TRBV12-4 and TRBJ2-3; no clear D. V lost 6 bases to trimming and J lost 1 base, with 11 bases between them. The CDR3 extends over 14 amino acids. CDR3 bases: TGTGCCAGCAGGAGAGGCTACCGCACAGATACGCAGTATTTT. Residues: CASRRGYRTDTQYF.

This clonotype was observed a few times. The J gene is TRBJ2-1, the V gene TRBV6-5; the match to TRBD2 covers 11 bases. The CDR3 has 15 amino acids. The V and J ends lost 3 bases and 7 bases, in that order; junction bases with no gene match: 5. Germline V gives CDR1 MNHEY, CDR2 SVGAGI. CDR3 sequence reads: CASSYRLAGLNEQFF. The CDR3 DNA reads TGTGCCAGCAGTTATCGACTAGCGGGATTGAATGAGCAGTTCTTC.